This T cell receptor beta chain was identified during a study of blood T cell repertoires in COVID-19. The CDR3 extends over 14 amino acids. Germline CDR1 and CDR2: MNHEY and SVGAGI. Trimming cost V 6 bases and J 0 bases, with 9 bases left between them. Membership in each cohort depended on participant-reported clinical history. Two negative PCRs, clearance, or symptom resolution characterized the recovered Cohort 3 donors. TCRdb keeps only in-frame clones here, not all; method: immunoSEQ multiplex PCR. The sample comprises roughly 340,000 clones, 85% to 90% of which are singletons, and around 1% rests with the top ten.

Sequenced material: PBMCs or T cells enriched from blood (not recorded which). This TCR derives from a man younger than 35 who had recovered from COVID-19. The V and J genes are TRBV6-5 and TRBJ2-1, with D unresolved. The CDR3 coding sequence is TGTGCCAGCAGGTTATCTCCCTCCTACAATGAGCAGTTCTTC. It encodes CASRLSPSYNEQFF.